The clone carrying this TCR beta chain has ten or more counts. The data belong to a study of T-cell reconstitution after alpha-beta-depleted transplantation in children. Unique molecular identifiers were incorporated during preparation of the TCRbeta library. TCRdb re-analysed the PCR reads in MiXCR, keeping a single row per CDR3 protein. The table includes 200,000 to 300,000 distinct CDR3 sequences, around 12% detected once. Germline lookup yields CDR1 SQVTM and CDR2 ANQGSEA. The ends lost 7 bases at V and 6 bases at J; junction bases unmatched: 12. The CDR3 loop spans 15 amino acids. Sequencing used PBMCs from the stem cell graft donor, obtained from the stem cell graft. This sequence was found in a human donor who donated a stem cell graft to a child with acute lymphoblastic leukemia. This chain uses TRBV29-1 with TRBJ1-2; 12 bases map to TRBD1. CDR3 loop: CSARDRGRELNGYTF. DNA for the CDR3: TGCAGCGCGCGGGACAGGGGGCGCGAGTTGAATGGCTACACCTTC.